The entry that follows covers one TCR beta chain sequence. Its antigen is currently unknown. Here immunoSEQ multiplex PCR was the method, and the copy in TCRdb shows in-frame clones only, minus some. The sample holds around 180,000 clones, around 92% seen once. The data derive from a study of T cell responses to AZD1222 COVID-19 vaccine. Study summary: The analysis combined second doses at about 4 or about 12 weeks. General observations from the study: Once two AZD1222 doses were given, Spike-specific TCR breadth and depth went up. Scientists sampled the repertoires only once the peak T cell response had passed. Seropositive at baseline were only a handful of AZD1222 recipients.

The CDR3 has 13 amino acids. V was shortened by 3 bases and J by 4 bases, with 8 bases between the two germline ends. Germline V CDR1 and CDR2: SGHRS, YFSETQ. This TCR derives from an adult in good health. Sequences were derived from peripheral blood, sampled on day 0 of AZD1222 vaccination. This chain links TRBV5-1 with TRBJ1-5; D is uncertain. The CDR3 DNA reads TGCGCCAGCAGCTCCCGCCCTAATCAGCCCCAGCATTTT. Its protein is CASSSRPNQPQHF.